A single sample gave rise to the 12 T cell receptor beta chains below, sequenced in a study of blood T cell repertoires in COVID-19. Method: immunoSEQ multiplex PCR; TCRdb's copy keeps in-frame clones and lacks some. This sample has about 160,000 clones, with around 83% found just once. The sample was peripheral blood. These receptors all come from a man aged 35 to 55 with acute or convalescent COVID-19.

The rearrangement uses TRBV6-1 and TRBJ2-5, with a weak D call TRBD2 (6 bases). The CDR3 has 12 residues. The germline CDR1 and CDR2 sequences are MNHNS and SASEGT. The V gene lost 7 bases and the J gene lost 9 bases, with 15 bases spanning the gap. This CDR3 is CASTGGQGAQYF. Written as DNA, the CDR3 is TGTGCCAGCACTGGAGGGCAAGGGGCCCAGTACTTC.

This rearrangement joins TRBV12-5 to TRBJ1-3, with 9 bases fitting TRBD1. The CDR3 consists of 16 residues. Germline V gene lookup returns CDR1 LGHNT and CDR2 FRNRAP. V was pared by 3 bases and J by 4 bases, with 7 bases of the junction left unmatched. CDR3 bases: TGTGCTAGTGGTTTCCTGGGACAGGGAACCGGAAACACCATATATTTT. Protein sequence: CASGFLGQGTGNTIYF.

The chain links TRBV3-1 (or the pseudogene TRBV3-2) to TRBJ1-4; maybe TRBD1 (5 bases). The V gene lost 5 bases and the J gene lost 5 bases, with 12 bases spanning the gap. The CDR3 spans 14 residues. Germline V gives CDR1 LGHDT, CDR2 YNNKEL (reference sequence). CDR3 protein: CASSARGTNEKLFF. CDR3 DNA sequence: TGTGCCAGCAGCGCTCGGGGGACCAATGAAAAACTGTTTTTT.

V gene TRBV15 combines with J gene TRBJ1-1; D not resolved. The germline CDR1 and CDR2 sequences are LNHNV and YYDKDF (reference sequence). The CDR3 has 14 residues. V was trimmed by 0 bases and J by 4 bases, leaving 9 bases between them. The CDR3 sequence: CATSRDRLITEAFF. CDR3 DNA sequence: TGTGCCACCAGCAGAGACCGACTCATCACTGAAGCTTTCTTT.

J is TRBJ1-1 and V is TRBV11-3; D unresolved. Germline CDR1 is SGHNT and CDR2 is YENEEA. Trimming cost V 0 bases and J 5 bases, with 13 bases left between them. The CDR3 spans 15 residues. The CDR3 here is CASSLDGGRETEAFF. In DNA form, the CDR3 reads TGTGCCAGCAGCTTAGACGGAGGAAGGGAAACTGAAGCTTTCTTT. The entire variable domain, with the rest obtained from reference TRBV11-3 and TRBJ1-1, is as follows: EAGVVQSPRYKIIEKKQPVAFWCNPISGHNTLYWYLQNLGQGPELLIRYENEEAVDDSQLPKDRFSAERLKGVDSTLKIQPAELGDSAVYLCASSLDGGRETEAFFGQGTRLTVV.

The CDR3 region has the DNA TGTGCCAGCAGTTACTTCCAGGGGCAAGGCTACACCTTC. Its protein is CASSYFQGQGYTF. J is TRBJ1-2 and V is TRBV6-5; D is perhaps TRBD1 (6 bases). Per germline, CDR1 MNHEY and CDR2 SVGAGI. The CDR3 runs to 13 residues. The ends were cut back, 1 base at V and 8 bases at J, with 11 bases in the middle.

The chain recombines TRBV7-2 with TRBJ1-2, with TRBD1 identical over 9 bases. There are 15 residues in the CDR3. CDR1 and CDR2 (germline): SGHTA, FQGNSA. Germline trimming cut 4 bases from V and 7 bases from J; bases unmatched to any gene: 10. CDR3 loop: CASSYMAGTGTGYTF. For the CDR3, the DNA is TGTGCCAGCAGCTACATGGCCGGGACAGGGACTGGCTACACCTTC.

This clone appeared a single time. The chain employs TRBV24-1 and TRBJ1-2; a weak D match, TRBD1 (5 bases). The germline CDR1 and CDR2 sequences are KGHDR and SFDVKD. The V end lost 3 bases, the J end lost 0 bases, and 13 bases lay between the germline ends. This CDR3 contains 16 residues. CDR3 amino acids: CATSDASDSSNYGYTF. The CDR3 DNA sequence: TGTGCCACCAGTGATGCCTCCGACAGTTCTAACTATGGCTACACCTTC.

This clone was recorded once. This chain uses TRBV24-1 with TRBJ2-1, with TRBD1 matching over 8 bases. The CDR3 sequence is 15 residues long. Germline V gives CDR1 KGHDR, CDR2 SFDVKD. The J segment lost 1 base and the V segment lost 5 bases, leaving 3 bases of the junction unmatched. CDR3 bases: TGTGCCACCAGTGGTAACAGGGGGTCCTACAATGAGCAGTTCTTC. This encodes CATSGNRGSYNEQFF.

The gene calls are TRBV7-3 and TRBJ2-2, with D perhaps TRBD2 (6 bases). Germline assignment: CDR1 SGHTA and CDR2 FQGTGA. There are 15 residues in the CDR3. V was clipped by 1 base and J by 2 bases, with 8 bases between them. The CDR3: CASSLMGLNTGELFF. The CDR3, as DNA: TGTGCCAGCAGCTTAATGGGACTTAACACCGGGGAGCTGTTTTTT.

V usage is TRBV3-1 (or the pseudogene TRBV3-2) and J usage is TRBJ2-7; TRBD1 agrees at 7 bases. The CDR3 covers 15 residues. Germline CDR1 and CDR2: LGHDT and YNNKEL (reference sequence). V shed 1 base and J 3 bases; nucleotides not matched to a gene: 6. The CDR3 region is CASSQVPGQSYEQYF. DNA for the CDR3: TGTGCCAGCAGCCAAGTCCCGGGACAGAGCTACGAGCAGTACTTC.

J is TRBJ1-1 and V is TRBV20-1, with unresolved D. Germline CDR1 and CDR2: DFQATT and SNEGSKA (reference sequence). Trimming cost V 3 bases and J 5 bases, with 7 bases left between them. CDR3 length: 11 residues. This CDR3 is CSARSRTEAFF. The CDR3 nucleotides are TGCAGTGCTAGGTCACGGACTGAAGCTTTCTTT.